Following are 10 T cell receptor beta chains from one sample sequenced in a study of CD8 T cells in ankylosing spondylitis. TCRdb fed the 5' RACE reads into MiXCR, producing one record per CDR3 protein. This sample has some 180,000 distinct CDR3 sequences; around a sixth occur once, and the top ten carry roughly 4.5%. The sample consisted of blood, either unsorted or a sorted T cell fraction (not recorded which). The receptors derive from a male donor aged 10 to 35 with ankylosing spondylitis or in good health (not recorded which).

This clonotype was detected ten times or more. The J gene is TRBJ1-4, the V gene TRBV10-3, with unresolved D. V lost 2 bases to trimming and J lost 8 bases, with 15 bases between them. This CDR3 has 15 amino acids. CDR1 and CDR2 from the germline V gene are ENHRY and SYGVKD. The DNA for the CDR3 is TGTGCCATCAGTGAGCCCGGGAGGATGGGGGAAAAACTGTTTTTT. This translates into CAISEPGRMGEKLFF.

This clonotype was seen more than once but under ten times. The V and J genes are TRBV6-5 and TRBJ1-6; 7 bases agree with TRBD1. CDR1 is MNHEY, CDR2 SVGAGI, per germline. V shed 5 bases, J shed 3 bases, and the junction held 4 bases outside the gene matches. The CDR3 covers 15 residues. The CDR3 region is CASSRRDSYNSPLHF. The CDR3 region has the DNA TGTGCCAGCAGTCGCCGGGACAGCTATAATTCACCCCTCCACTTT.

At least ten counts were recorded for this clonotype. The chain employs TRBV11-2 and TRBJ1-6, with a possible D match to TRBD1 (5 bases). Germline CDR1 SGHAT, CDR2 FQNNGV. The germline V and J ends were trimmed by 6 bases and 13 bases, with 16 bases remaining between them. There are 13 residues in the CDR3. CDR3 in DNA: TGTGCCAGCAGTCCTACGGGGGTTCCCCCCCTCCACTTT. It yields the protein CASSPTGVPPLHF.

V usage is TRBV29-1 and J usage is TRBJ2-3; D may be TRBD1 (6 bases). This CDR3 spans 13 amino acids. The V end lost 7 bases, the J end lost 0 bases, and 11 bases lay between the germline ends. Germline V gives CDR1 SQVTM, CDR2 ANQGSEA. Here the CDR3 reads CSGGGQSTDTQYF. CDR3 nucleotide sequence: TGCAGCGGCGGAGGACAGAGCACAGATACGCAGTATTTT.

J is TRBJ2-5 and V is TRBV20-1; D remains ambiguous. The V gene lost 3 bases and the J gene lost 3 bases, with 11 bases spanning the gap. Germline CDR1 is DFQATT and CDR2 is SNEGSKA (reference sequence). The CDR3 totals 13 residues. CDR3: CSASLARKETQYF. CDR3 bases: TGCAGTGCTAGCTTGGCGAGGAAAGAGACCCAGTACTTC.

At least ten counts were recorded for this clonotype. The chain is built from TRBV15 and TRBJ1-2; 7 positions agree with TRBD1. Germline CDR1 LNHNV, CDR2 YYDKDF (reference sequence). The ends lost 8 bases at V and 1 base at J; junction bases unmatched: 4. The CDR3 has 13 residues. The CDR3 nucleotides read TGTGCCACCTCGGGACAGATTAACTATGGCTACACCTTC. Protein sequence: CATSGQINYGYTF.

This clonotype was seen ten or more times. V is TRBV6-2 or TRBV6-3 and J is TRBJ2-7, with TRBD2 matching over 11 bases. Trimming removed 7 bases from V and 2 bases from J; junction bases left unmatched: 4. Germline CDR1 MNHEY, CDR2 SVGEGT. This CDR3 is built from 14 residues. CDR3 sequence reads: CASKTTSGAYEQYF. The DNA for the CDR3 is TGTGCCAGCAAAACGACTAGCGGGGCCTACGAGCAGTACTTC.

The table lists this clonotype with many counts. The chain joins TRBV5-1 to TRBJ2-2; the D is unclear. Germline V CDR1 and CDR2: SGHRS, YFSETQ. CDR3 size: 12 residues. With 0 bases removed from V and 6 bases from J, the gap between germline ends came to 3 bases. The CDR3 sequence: CASSLDPGELFF. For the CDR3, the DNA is TGCGCCAGCAGCTTGGACCCCGGGGAGCTGTTTTTT.

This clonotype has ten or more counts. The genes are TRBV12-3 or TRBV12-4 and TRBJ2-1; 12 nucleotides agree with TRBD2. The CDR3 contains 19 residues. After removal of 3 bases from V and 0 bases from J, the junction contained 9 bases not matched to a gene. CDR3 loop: CASSLVGLAGISSYNEQFF. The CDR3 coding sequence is TGTGCCAGCAGTTTGGTTGGACTAGCGGGGATAAGCTCCTACAATGAGCAGTTCTTC.

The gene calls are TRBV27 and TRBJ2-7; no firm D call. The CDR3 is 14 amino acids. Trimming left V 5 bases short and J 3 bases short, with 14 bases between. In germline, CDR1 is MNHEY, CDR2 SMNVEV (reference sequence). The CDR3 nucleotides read TGTGCCAGCAGTCCGCTAGGAACCCTCTACGAGCAGTACGTC. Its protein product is CASSPLGTLYEQYV.